This TCR beta chain came from a study of STAT3 mutations in large granular lymphocyte leukemia. Overall study: Roughly half the longitudinally sequenced T-LGLL patients had canonical STAT3 mutations. General observations from the study: A small but highly pathogenic clone may have been missed. In T-cell large granular lymphocyte leukemia, about half of patients showed multiple immunodominant subclonotypes.

Per germline, CDR1 SEHNR and CDR2 FQNEAQ (reference sequence). The CDR3 has 14 residues. Trimming pared 3 bases from V and 2 bases from J, leaving 11 bases between. In regard to this clone: The antigen remains unidentified.

The repertoire was sequenced with immunoSEQ multiplex PCR; TCRdb's copy has only in-frame clones and lacks some. The table has roughly 25,000 clones, about 95% seen once. The sequence came from a man aged 40-55 years with T-cell large granular lymphocyte leukemia. Some clones in this sample may be carry-over from other donors' samples. This chain joins TRBV7-9 and TRBJ2-7; the D call may be TRBD1 or TRBD2 (5 bases each). The specimen was peripheral blood mononuclear cells. The CDR3 DNA is TGTGCCAGCAGCTTCGCAGGGAGCCCCTACGAGCAGTACTTC. As protein: CASSFAGSPYEQYF.